This T cell receptor (beta chain) was retrieved from a study of a mutant IDH1 vaccine in newly diagnosed glioma. Study overall: Vaccines were first given 4-6 weeks after radiotherapy alone, or with temozolomide cycles. Patients previously underwent radiotherapy, temozolomide, or both, and most underwent both. Study-wide results and caveats: The study observed vaccine-induced immune responses in just over 90% of patients.

A word on this clone: Antigen specificity is unknown.

Generated by immunoSEQ multiplex PCR, the TCRdb table keeps only in-frame clones and is missing some. The data show some 45,000 clones, roughly 83% seen once. Germline V gene sequence: CDR1 MNHEY, CDR2 SVGAGI. The V end lost 6 bases, the J end lost 8 bases, and 13 bases lay between the germline ends. The CDR3 covers 12 residues. The time point was: week 35, safety follow-up. One vaccine dose held 300 ug of mutant IDH1 20-mer peptide and came with topical imiquimod. New astrocytomas of WHO grade 3 or 4 that were IDH1-mutant and ATRX-lost were found in the donors. The chain couples TRBV6-5 to TRBJ1-1, with D hard to call. The clonotype comes from a woman between 45 and 65 years old with glioma. Sample: PBMCs, taken from a glioma patient whose treatment included an IDH1 peptide vaccine. The CDR3 nucleotides are TGTGCCAGCAGCCGTCCGGGCCAGGAAGCTTTCTTT. This gives the protein CASSRPGQEAFF.